These 7 T cell receptor beta chains share one sample of origin, sequenced in a study of shared clonotypes between healthy human individuals. CD45RO-negative cells were positively selected for CCR7, leaving out terminally differentiated effector memory CD45RA+ cells. Some clones are missing from TCRdb's copy, which holds only in-frame ones; the method was immunoSEQ multiplex PCR. The top ten hold more than 1.5% of the sample, which has around 1.9 million clones, about 93% seen once. The sample was naive CD8+ T cells from PBMCs. These receptors all come from a man aged 18 to 29 in good health. Some clones in this sample may be carry-over from other donors' samples.

Concerning this clone itself: The same CDR3 is also encoded by other DNA sequences in this sample. The V gene is TRBV27, the J gene TRBJ2-7; 9 positions match TRBD2. The CDR3 runs 15 residues. The germline V gene has CDR1 MNHEY and CDR2 SMNVEV (reference sequence). V trimming: 2 bases; J trimming: 2 bases; junction bases outside the gene matches: 4. The CDR3 bases are TGTGCCAGCAGTTTAGGAGCGGGAGGCACCTACGAGCAGTACTTC. Its protein is CASSLGAGGTYEQYF.

The V call is TRBV7-8, the J call TRBJ1-5; 7 nucleotides agree with TRBD1. Trimming at V came to 5 bases and at J to 6 bases, leaving 13 bases not matched to a gene. The CDR3 contains 16 residues. Germline CDR1 SGHVS, CDR2 FQNEAQ. The chain's CDR3 is CASSPTGQPLTQPQHF. CDR3 nucleotides: TGTGCCAGCAGCCCCACGGGACAGCCCCTCACTCAGCCCCAGCATTTT.

A word on this clone: Distinct nucleotide sequences in the sample also encode this CDR3. V usage is TRBV5-1 and J usage is TRBJ2-1; 10 bases match TRBD1. The CDR3 consists of 15 residues. Losses at the gene ends were 4 bases for V and 3 bases for J; bases not matched to a gene: 4. Germline CDR1 SGHRS, CDR2 YFSETQ. The CDR3 here is CASSTGQGSYNEQFF. CDR3 sequence (DNA): TGCGCCAGCAGCACGGGACAGGGGAGCTACAATGAGCAGTTCTTC. Combining the CDR3 with reference TRBV5-1 and TRBJ2-1 gives the whole variable domain KAGVTQTPRYLIKTRGQQVTLSCSPISGHRSVSWYQQTPGQGLQFLFEYFSETQRNKGNFPGRFSGRQFSNSRSEMNVSTLELGDSALYLCASSTGQGSYNEQFFGPGTRLTVL.

This chain uses TRBV27 with TRBJ2-1, with TRBD1 matching 8 bases. The CDR3 extends over 16 amino acids. The germline gives CDR1 MNHEY, CDR2 SMNVEV (reference sequence). After removal of 5 bases from V and 4 bases from J, the junction contained 10 bases not matched to a gene. The CDR3 bases are TGTGCCAGCAGTCAGAAGAGGACAGGGTGGTACAATGAGCAGTTCTTC. As protein: CASSQKRTGWYNEQFF.

The genes are TRBV7-9 and TRBJ1-2; tentative D call: TRBD1 (6 bases). Trimming took off 6 bases at V and 4 bases at J, with 18 bases between the two ends. The CDR3 covers 15 residues. Per germline, CDR1 SEHNR and CDR2 FQNEAQ (reference sequence). Written as DNA, the CDR3 is TGTGCCAGCAGTCCAGGGGCGAGTACAATCTATGGCTACACCTTC. Its translation is CASSPGASTIYGYTF.

The table lists this clone with a count of one. V usage is TRBV19 and J usage is TRBJ1-3; D is uncertain. Looked up from germline, CDR1 is LNHDA and CDR2 is SQIVND (reference sequence). The CDR3 totals 15 residues. With 3 bases removed from V and 3 bases from J, the gap between germline ends came to 12 bases. The CDR3 is CASSIRRQLGNTIYF. The CDR3 DNA reads as TGTGCCAGTAGTATCAGAAGACAACTTGGAAACACCATATATTTT.

The chain carries TRBV29-1 and TRBJ2-2; a weak D match, TRBD2 (5 bases). The CDR3 consists of 13 residues. Deletions cut 6 bases from V and 5 bases from J, with 13 bases between. CDR1 and CDR2 from the germline V gene are SQVTM and ANQGSEA. CDR3 protein: CSVPIRGTGELFF. The DNA of the CDR3 is TGCAGCGTCCCTATACGGGGAACCGGGGAGCTGTTTTTT.